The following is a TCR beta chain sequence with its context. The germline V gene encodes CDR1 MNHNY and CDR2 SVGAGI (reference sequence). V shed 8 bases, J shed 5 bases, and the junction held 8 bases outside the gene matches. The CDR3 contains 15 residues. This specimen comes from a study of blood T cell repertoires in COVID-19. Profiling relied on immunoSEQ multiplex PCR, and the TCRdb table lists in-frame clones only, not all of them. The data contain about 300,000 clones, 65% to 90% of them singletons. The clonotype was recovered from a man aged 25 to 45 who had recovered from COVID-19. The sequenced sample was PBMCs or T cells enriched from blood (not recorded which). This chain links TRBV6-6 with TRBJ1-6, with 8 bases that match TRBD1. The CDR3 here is CASLQGATNNSPLHF. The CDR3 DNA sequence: TGTGCCAGCTTGCAGGGGGCAACCAATAATTCACCCCTCCACTTT.